The source of this T cell receptor (beta chain) is a study of identical twins. The sample holds one count of this clonotype. A single record per CDR3 protein comes from TCRdb applying MiXCR to the 5' RACE reads. The table includes fewer than 450,000 distinct CDR3 sequences, 7% to 9.5% detected once. Sequenced: naive T cells sorted from blood. This sequence was found in a woman between 45 and 60 years old in good health.

The CDR3, as DNA: TGCAGTGCCTGGCTCGGCGGGGAGCTGTTTTTT. Protein product: CSAWLGGELFF. The chain has TRBV20-1 and TRBJ2-2; D not certain. CDR1 and CDR2 from the germline V gene are DFQATT and SNEGSKA (reference sequence). The germline V and J ends were trimmed by 6 bases and 7 bases, with 9 bases remaining between them. The length of the CDR3 is 11 residues.